The present T cell receptor beta chain was sequenced within a study of shared clonotypes between healthy human individuals. The donors, healthy adults who were HIV-negative, had experienced no recent acute infections or vaccinations. Each replicate PCR on the sorted subsets used approximately 200 ng DNA (approximately 33,000 T cell genomes). Produced via immunoSEQ multiplex PCR; TCRdb's table is partial and in-frame only. The sample has about 1.1 million clones; around 78% are singletons. Study-wide results and limits: The represented genetic and exposure-history diversity was limited by the small number of donors.

With respect to this clone: Its cognate antigen is unknown.

This receptor was obtained from a man aged 18 to 30 in good health. Some clones in this sample may be carry-over from other donors' samples. The source material was memory CD4+ T cells from PBMCs. The subset was: CD45RA-negative fraction.

The CDR3 here is CASSLVGTFSYEQYF. Here the CDR3 DNA reads TGCGCCAGCAGCTTGGTGGGTACATTCTCCTACGAGCAGTACTTC. The chain links TRBV5-1 to TRBJ2-7; D gene unclear. The CDR3 is 15 amino acids. Germline assignment: CDR1 SGHRS and CDR2 YFSETQ. V lost 0 bases and J lost 0, with 10 bases in between.